This T cell receptor beta chain was captured by sequencing in a study of PD-L1 blockade in urothelial cancer. The time point was: pretreatment peripheral blood. This clone was recorded once. Germline values: CDR1 SGHRS, CDR2 YFSETQ. Trimming took off 2 bases at V and 0 bases at J, with 15 bases between the two ends. The CDR3 extends over 17 amino acids. The data were produced by immunoSEQ multiplex PCR, yet TCRdb's version contains in-frame clones alone and is incomplete. The sample holds 95,000 to 100,000 clones, around 87% seen once. The sequences come from PBMCs, collected around atezolizumab (anti-PD-L1) treatment. The chain recombines TRBV5-1 with TRBJ1-3; D might be TRBD1 (6 bases). The receptor's source is a man in his 60s with urothelial cancer. CDR3 nucleotide sequence: TGCGCCAGCAGCTTAACAACAGGGCCCTCCTCTGGAAACACCATATATTTT. Its protein is CASSLTTGPSSGNTIYF.